The sequence of this T cell receptor (beta chain) was determined in a study of blood T cell repertoires in COVID-19. CDR1 and CDR2 from the germline V gene are LGHNA and YSLEER. V lost 4 bases and J lost 5, with 14 bases in between. The CDR3 is 14 residues long. TCRdb's table, derived via immunoSEQ multiplex PCR, lists solely in-frame clones and lacks some. Of some 80,000 clones listed, 70% to 80% are singletons. This clonotype was sampled from a woman over 75 with active or convalescent COVID-19. The sequencing input was peripheral blood. The V call is TRBV4-3, the J call TRBJ1-2; D remains ambiguous. CDR3 amino acids: CASSPWRGRYGYTF. CDR3 DNA sequence: TGCGCCAGCAGCCCGTGGAGAGGGCGGTATGGCTACACCTTC.